These 24 T cell receptor beta chains share one sample of origin, sequenced in a study of brain T cells in children with intractable seizures. The table came from immunoSEQ multiplex PCR; TCRdb's copy has only in-frame clones and leaves some out. The table lists 75,000 to 80,000 clones, 85% to 95% of them singletons. The material was peripheral blood, obtained at surgery. These receptors came from a boy younger than two with tuberous sclerosis and intractable seizures.

V is TRBV30 and J is TRBJ2-5; TRBD1 agrees at 9 bases. CDR1 is GTSNPN and CDR2 is SVGIG in the germline V gene (reference sequence). The V and J ends lost 0 bases and 4 bases, in that order; junction bases with no gene match: 6. This CDR3 comprises 15 residues. The CDR3 nucleotides are TGTGCCTGGAGTGTAACAGGGGGCTTGAGAGAGACCCAGTACTTC. Protein: CAWSVTGGLRETQYF.

V and J are TRBV7-6 and TRBJ2-2; D perhaps matches TRBD1 (6 bases). Germline CDR1 and CDR2: SGHVS and FNYEAQ. CDR3 length: 16 residues. Trimming stripped 1 base from V and 1 base from J, with 10 bases between. CDR3 loop: CASSLVGQQNTGELFF. CDR3 sequence (DNA): TGTGCCAGCAGCTTAGTGGGACAACAGAACACCGGGGAGCTGTTTTTT.

V gene TRBV10-3 combines with J gene TRBJ2-7, with 7 bases matching TRBD2. The germline CDR1 and CDR2 sequences are ENHRY and SYGVKD. Germline trimming cut 2 bases from V and 4 bases from J; bases unmatched to any gene: 5. CDR3 size: 14 residues. For the CDR3, the DNA is TGTGCCATCAGTGAGGGGAGGGTAGGGTACGAGCAGTACTTC. Encoded protein: CAISEGRVGYEQYF.

The CDR3 region is CASQGQGRGEQYF. The CDR3 coding sequence is TGTGCCAGCCAAGGACAGGGGAGAGGCGAGCAGTACTTC. The chain carries TRBV7-9 and TRBJ2-7; 9 bases are a match to TRBD1. The CDR3 sequence is 13 residues long. V gave up 8 bases and J gave up 6 bases; unmatched junction bases: 8. CDR1 SEHNR and CDR2 FQNEAQ come from the germline V gene (reference sequence). Complete variable domain (other parts from reference TRBV7-9 and TRBJ2-7): DTGVSQNPRHKITKRGQNVTFRCDPISEHNRLYWYRQTLGQGPEFLTYFQNEAQLEKSRLLSDRFSAERPKGSFSTLEIQRTEQGDSAMYLCASQGQGRGEQYFGPGTRLTVT.

This chain joins TRBV21-1 and TRBJ1-1; the D call in the table, TRBD1, was not verified against the DNA. TRBV21-1 is an annotated pseudogene. There are 15 residues in the CDR3. Here the CDR3 DNA reads TGTGCCAGCAGCAAAGAACCAGGGCAGGGTACTGAAGCTTTCTTT. Its protein is CASSKEPGQGTEAFF.

This clone was seen a single time. The gene calls are TRBV3-1 (or the pseudogene TRBV3-2) and TRBJ1-2; D might be TRBD1 (5 bases). Trimming left V 0 bases short and J 8 bases short, with 10 bases between. The CDR3 is 13 amino acids. CDR1 LGHDT and CDR2 YNNKEL come from the germline V gene (reference sequence). CDR3 sequence reads: CASSQEAGRGYTF. DNA of the CDR3: TGTGCCAGCAGCCAAGAGGCAGGGAGGGGCTACACCTTC.

The chain carries TRBV11-2 and TRBJ2-7; D gene uncertain. The V gene's germline CDR1 is SGHAT and CDR2 FQNNGV. There are 14 residues in the CDR3. The V and J ends lost 3 bases and 1 base respectively, with 10 bases between them. The CDR3 nucleotides are TGTGCCAGCAGCTTCTCAATTTCGTCCTACGAGCAGTACTTC. Protein: CASSFSISSYEQYF.

The chain employs TRBV5-1 and TRBJ2-7; 7 nucleotides match TRBD1. The CDR3 runs 15 residues. Per germline, CDR1 SGHRS and CDR2 YFSETQ. Losses at the gene ends were 5 bases for V and 1 base for J; bases not matched to a gene: 9. The CDR3 spells CASSRGQSTSYEQYF. The DNA of the CDR3 is TGCGCCAGCAGTAGGGGACAGTCGACATCCTACGAGCAGTACTTC.

The rearrangement links TRBV27 to TRBJ1-2, with 10 positions matching TRBD1. CDR3 length: 15 amino acids. Germline V gives CDR1 MNHEY, CDR2 SMNVEV (reference sequence). After removal of 5 bases from V and 4 bases from J, the junction contained 7 bases not matched to a gene. CDR3 in DNA: TGTGCCAGCAGTATAACCGGGACAGGGGTCTATGGCTACACCTTC. This translates into CASSITGTGVYGYTF.

The chain is built from TRBV5-4 and TRBJ1-3; D is ambiguous. V lost 1 base to trimming and J lost 0 bases, with 2 bases between them. The CDR3 extends over 13 amino acids. Germline V gene sequence: CDR1 SGHNT, CDR2 YYREEE (reference sequence). Here the CDR3 DNA reads TGTGCCAGCAGCTTGTACTCTGGAAACACCATATATTTT. It translates to CASSLYSGNTIYF. The full variable domain, with the rest looked up from reference TRBV5-4 and TRBJ1-3, is ETGVTQSPTHLIKTRGQQVTLRCSSQSGHNTVSWYQQALGQGPQFIFQYYREEENGRGNFPPRFSGLQFPNYSSELNVNALELDDSALYLCASSLYSGNTIYFGEGSWLTVV.

This chain joins TRBV7-8 and TRBJ2-1, with 12 positions matching TRBD1. This CDR3 has 17 residues. Germline assignment: CDR1 SGHVS and CDR2 FQNEAQ. V dropped 4 bases and J dropped 0; count of bases not matched to a gene: 4. CDR3 nucleotides: TGTGCCAGCAGCTCCGGGACAGGGGGCCACTCCTACAATGAGCAGTTCTTC. As protein: CASSSGTGGHSYNEQFF.

This clone was seen once. CDR3 sequence reads: CASRSHTREGRGEQFF. CDR3 DNA: TGTGCCAGCAGATCCCACACGCGGGAGGGCCGAGGTGAGCAGTTCTTC. The rearrangement uses TRBV11-3 and TRBJ2-1; 9 nucleotides align to TRBD2. The V and J ends lost 6 bases and 9 bases, in that order; junction bases with no gene match: 15. In germline, CDR1 is SGHNT, CDR2 YENEEA. The CDR3 has 16 residues.

CDR3 protein: CASSPRTGLEEQYF. CDR3 sequence (DNA): TGTGCCAGCAGTCCGCGGACAGGACTCGAAGAGCAGTACTTC. This chain connects TRBV2 to TRBJ2-7, with TRBD1 matching 7 bases. This CDR3 comprises 14 residues. Germline CDR1 is SNHLY and CDR2 is FYNNEI. Losses at the gene ends were 5 bases for V and 7 bases for J; bases not matched to a gene: 11.

The chain has TRBV20-1 and TRBJ2-3, with D possibly TRBD2 on 6 matching bases. V lost 3 bases and J 0 bases, leaving 16 bases between the germline ends. CDR1 is DFQATT and CDR2 is SNEGSKA in the germline V gene (reference sequence). The CDR3 is 16 amino acids. The CDR3 is CSASRLGLSSTDTQYF. The CDR3 DNA reads TGCAGTGCTAGTCGACTGGGACTCTCTAGCACAGATACGCAGTATTTT.

Written as DNA, the CDR3 is TGTGCCAGCAGTATTAGCCTCAGGACAGATACGCAGTATTTT. This gives the protein CASSISLRTDTQYF. The V and J genes are TRBV28 and TRBJ2-3; D not certain. The CDR3 extends over 14 amino acids. The V end lost 5 bases, the J end lost 3 bases, and 12 bases lay between the germline ends. Per the germline V gene, CDR1 is MDHEN and CDR2 is SYDVKM.

The rearrangement joins TRBV30 to TRBJ2-5; D is perhaps TRBD1 or TRBD2 (5 bases each). The V gene's germline CDR1 is GTSNPN and CDR2 SVGIG (reference sequence). V was shortened by 4 bases and J by 4 bases, with 13 bases between the two germline ends. The CDR3 runs 13 residues. The CDR3 protein is CAWMGRQVETQYF. Here the CDR3 DNA reads TGTGCCTGGATGGGACGCCAAGTAGAGACCCAGTACTTC. Supplemented by reference TRBV30 and TRBJ2-5, the full variable domain reads SQTIHQWPATLVQPVGSPLSLECTVEGTSNPNLYWYRQAAGRGLQLLFYSVGIGQISSEVPQNLSASRPQDRQFILSSKKLLLSDSGFYLCAWMGRQVETQYFGPGTRLLVL.

V is TRBV6-5 and J is TRBJ1-2; 10 nucleotides line up with TRBD1. The CDR3 covers 13 residues. Germline values: CDR1 MNHEY, CDR2 SVGAGI. V was pared by 9 bases and J by 2 bases, with 3 bases of the junction left unmatched. As DNA, the CDR3 is TGTGCCAGTAAGACAGGGGGCAACTATGGCTACACCTTC. It yields the protein CASKTGGNYGYTF.

This chain uses TRBV7-9 with TRBJ1-1; the D gene is possibly TRBD1 (5 bases). V lost 2 bases and J 3 bases, leaving 10 bases between the germline ends. The CDR3 covers 14 residues. CDR1 is SEHNR, CDR2 FQNEAQ, per germline (reference sequence). The chain's CDR3 is CASSLWGPDTEAFF. The CDR3 DNA follows: TGTGCCAGCAGCTTATGGGGCCCGGACACTGAAGCTTTCTTT.

This chain connects TRBV27 to TRBJ2-6; 8 nucleotides line up with TRBD2. V was clipped by 2 bases and J by 0 bases; unmatched bases: 0. The germline CDR1 and CDR2 sequences are MNHEY and SMNVEV (reference sequence). CDR3 size: 16 residues. Written as DNA, the CDR3 is TGTGCCAGCAGTTTACTAGCGGGCTCTGGGGCCAACGTCCTGACTTTC. It codes for CASSLLAGSGANVLTF.

This chain joins TRBV30 and TRBJ1-3, with a tentative D call TRBD1 (5 bases). V was cut by 3 bases and J by 0 bases, with 9 bases left in between. Looked up from germline, CDR1 is GTSNPN and CDR2 is SVGIG (reference sequence). CDR3 length: 14 residues. Here the CDR3 reads CAWSAGFSGNTIYF. The CDR3, as DNA: TGTGCCTGGAGCGCAGGGTTCTCTGGAAACACCATATATTTT. The full variable domain, its missing parts supplied by reference TRBV30 and TRBJ1-3, is SQTIHQWPATLVQPVGSPLSLECTVEGTSNPNLYWYRQAAGRGLQLLFYSVGIGQISSEVPQNLSASRPQDRQFILSSKKLLLSDSGFYLCAWSAGFSGNTIYFGEGSWLTVV.

The chain has TRBV9 and TRBJ2-7, with a weak D call TRBD2 (5 bases). Germline-derived CDR1 and CDR2 are SGDLS and YYNGEE. The CDR3 spans 15 residues. Trimming removed 0 bases from V and 2 bases from J, with 12 bases in between. CDR3 region: CASSVGELKTYEQYF. Here the CDR3 DNA reads TGTGCCAGCAGCGTAGGGGAGCTTAAAACCTACGAGCAGTACTTC.

The V and J genes are TRBV7-9 and TRBJ1-2; TRBD1 is a possible D gene (6 bases). Trimming removed 5 bases from V and 4 bases from J, with 14 bases in between. There are 14 residues in the CDR3. The V gene's germline CDR1 is SEHNR and CDR2 FQNEAQ (reference sequence). This CDR3 is CASSPGRGPYGYTF. The CDR3 DNA sequence: TGTGCCAGCAGCCCCGGCAGGGGTCCCTATGGCTACACCTTC.

The chain carries TRBV27 and TRBJ2-5; D is uncertain. This CDR3 is built from 15 residues. Germline values: CDR1 MNHEY, CDR2 SMNVEV (reference sequence). With 5 bases removed from V and 1 base from J, the gap between germline ends came to 14 bases. CDR3 sequence (DNA): TGTGCCAGCAGTCTTCTTAGCCACCCCCAAGAGACCCAGTACTTC. Translating gives CASSLLSHPQETQYF.

The J gene is TRBJ2-7, the V gene TRBV6-2 or TRBV6-3, with D possibly TRBD1 on 5 matching bases. Trimming took off 5 bases at V and 2 bases at J, with 10 bases between the two ends. Germline-derived CDR1 and CDR2 are MNHEY and SVGEGT. The CDR3 is 13 residues long. This CDR3 is CASSQGPTYEQYF. The CDR3 bases are TGTGCCAGCAGTCAGGGCCCTACCTACGAGCAGTACTTC.